A single sample gave rise to the 17 T cell receptor beta chains below, sequenced in a study of blood T cell repertoires in COVID-19. Only in-frame clones appear in the TCRdb table, and some are missing; sequencing was by immunoSEQ multiplex PCR. Among approximately 190,000 clones listed, approximately 79% were seen once. The sample was peripheral blood. The receptors shown here come from a man aged 30-40 years with active or convalescent COVID-19.

The CDR3, as DNA: TGTGCTAGTGCGACTAGCGGGAGGGCCTTTGAGCAGTTCTTC. This sequence encodes CASATSGRAFEQFF. The chain combines TRBV12-5 with TRBJ2-1; 14 bases agree with TRBD2. V shed 7 bases and J 9 bases; nucleotides not matched to a gene: 5. The CDR3 sequence is 14 residues long. The germline gives CDR1 LGHNT, CDR2 FRNRAP.

This clone was detected only a few times. This rearrangement joins TRBV3-1 (or the pseudogene TRBV3-2) to TRBJ1-2; 7 bases match TRBD1. Losses at the gene ends were 6 bases for V and 8 bases for J; bases not matched to a gene: 12. Germline V gene lookup returns CDR1 LGHDT and CDR2 YNNKEL (reference sequence). This CDR3 is 14 amino acids long. The CDR3: CASSLGTQGSGYTF. The CDR3 nucleotides read TGTGCCAGCAGTCTCGGGACACAGGGGAGCGGCTACACCTTC.

The chain combines TRBV24-1 with TRBJ1-2; D might be TRBD1 (6 bases). Between the trimmed V and J ends, which lost 0 bases and 6 bases, there was a span of 10 bases. Germline CDR1 KGHDR, CDR2 SFDVKD. This CDR3 region has 14 residues. This CDR3 reads CATSDLEQGDGYTF. The CDR3 coding sequence is TGTGCCACCAGTGATTTGGAACAGGGAGATGGCTACACCTTC.

The V call is TRBV10-3, the J call TRBJ1-3; weak D call: TRBD1 (5 bases). Per germline, CDR1 ENHRY and CDR2 SYGVKD. Trimming took 4 bases from V and 0 from J, leaving 19 bases between them. The CDR3 covers 18 residues. CDR3 nucleotide sequence: TGTGCCATCAGTGCGTCTTGGACGGACACAAGCTCTGGAAACACCATATATTTT. Translating it yields CAISASWTDTSSGNTIYF.

CDR3 in amino acids: CASRPGLAARQETQYF. CDR3 DNA: TGTGCCAGCAGACCAGGACTAGCGGCCCGCCAAGAGACCCAGTACTTC. The chain combines TRBV27 with TRBJ2-5; the match to TRBD2 covers 10 bases. Germline lookup yields CDR1 MNHEY and CDR2 SMNVEV (reference sequence). The CDR3 length is 16 residues. The trim removed 6 bases at V and 1 base at J, leaving 8 bases unmatched.

The rearrangement uses TRBV24-1 and TRBJ1-2; D perhaps matches TRBD1 (5 bases). This CDR3 region has 16 residues. Between the trimmed V and J ends, which lost 2 bases and 0 bases, there was a span of 12 bases. Germline V gene sequence: CDR1 KGHDR, CDR2 SFDVKD. CDR3: CATSDSGGSANYGYTF. The CDR3 bases are TGTGCCACCAGTGATTCCGGGGGATCGGCTAACTATGGCTACACCTTC.

This clone has more than one count but fewer than ten. The rearrangement joins TRBV30 to TRBJ1-1, with 9 bases that match TRBD1. With 2 bases clipped from V and 2 bases from J, the junction kept 3 bases outside the gene matches. This CDR3 contains 14 residues. Germline V gene data show CDR1 as GTSNPN and CDR2 as SVGIG (reference sequence). CDR3 amino acids: CAWSSDRGNTEAFF. The CDR3, as DNA: TGTGCCTGGAGTTCGGACAGGGGAAACACTGAAGCTTTCTTT.

The rearrangement links TRBV10-3 to TRBJ1-2; no firm D call. Per germline, CDR1 ENHRY and CDR2 SYGVKD. V lost 0 bases, J lost 3 bases, and 17 bases lay in between. This CDR3 region has 17 residues. CDR3 loop: CAISESPPTLRDYGYTF. CDR3 DNA: TGTGCCATCAGTGAGTCTCCTCCTACCCTTCGGGACTATGGCTACACCTTC.

This clone occurred once. The gene calls are TRBV14 and TRBJ1-6; D is uncertain. Per the germline V gene, CDR1 is SGHDN and CDR2 is FVKESK. CDR3 length equals 14 residues. The V gene lost 2 bases and the J gene lost 10 bases, with 12 bases spanning the gap. This CDR3 is CASSQFGGGSPLHF. Here the CDR3 DNA reads TGTGCCAGCAGCCAATTCGGTGGCGGGTCACCCCTCCACTTT.

This CDR3 reads CASIQGNTIYF. Here the CDR3 DNA reads TGTGCCAGCATCCAGGGAAACACCATATATTTT. This chain links TRBV12-3 or TRBV12-4 with TRBJ1-3; D is unresolved. V dropped 7 bases and J dropped 4 bases, with 5 bases sitting between them. This CDR3 region has 11 residues.

This clone occurred a few times. The rearrangement joins TRBV2 to TRBJ1-6; 9 bases agree with TRBD1. CDR3 length: 16 residues. The V gene end was trimmed by 0 bases and the J gene end by 10 bases; junction bases not matched to a gene: 7. The germline CDR1 and CDR2 sequences are SNHLY and FYNNEI. CDR3 loop: CASSEAKAGQGSPLHF. As DNA, the CDR3 is TGTGCCAGCAGTGAAGCGAAGGCGGGACAGGGCTCACCCCTCCACTTT.

This clone was seen more than once but under ten times. The chain employs TRBV21-1 and TRBJ1-1; the DNA was not compared with TRBD1, the D call given in the table. TRBV21-1 is noted as a pseudogene. The CDR3 is made up of 16 amino acids. This CDR3 reads CASSPPAGQGDTEAFF. The CDR3 coding sequence is TGTGCCAGCAGCCCCCCGGCGGGACAGGGGGACACTGAAGCTTTCTTT.

J is TRBJ2-1 and V is TRBV25-1, with 12 positions matching TRBD2. The CDR3 contains 17 residues. Germline assignment: CDR1 MGHDK and CDR2 SYGVNS. V shed 4 bases, J shed 7 bases, and the junction held 11 bases outside the gene matches. CDR3 loop: CASSARTSGDIKNEQFF. The CDR3 region has the DNA TGTGCCAGCAGTGCCAGGACTAGCGGGGATATAAAGAATGAGCAGTTCTTC.

V gene TRBV11-2 combines with J gene TRBJ1-4; D possibly corresponds to TRBD1 (5 bases). The V and J ends lost 5 bases and 3 bases respectively, with 10 bases between them. The CDR3 has 14 residues. Germline assignment: CDR1 SGHAT and CDR2 FQNNGV. The CDR3 bases are TGTGCCAGCAGCCCGGGGGGAGCTAATGAAAAACTGTTTTTT. Translated: CASSPGGANEKLFF.

The chain uses TRBV6-5 and TRBJ1-4; maybe TRBD1 (5 bases). Per the germline V gene, CDR1 is MNHEY and CDR2 is SVGAGI. V shed 0 bases and J shed 3 bases, with 11 bases lying between them. The CDR3 spans 16 residues. CDR3 protein: CASSYSTAGANEKLFF. DNA of the CDR3: TGTGCCAGCAGTTACTCTACAGCGGGGGCTAATGAAAAACTGTTTTTT.

This clone was recorded a few times. The chain has TRBV3-1 (or the pseudogene TRBV3-2) and TRBJ2-7; D ambiguous. V was pared by 7 bases and J by 3 bases, with 7 bases between. Germline loops: CDR1 LGHDT, CDR2 YNNKEL (reference sequence). CDR3 size: 11 residues. This chain's CDR3 is CASTVVYEQYV. The CDR3 DNA reads TGTGCCAGCACCGTAGTCTACGAGCAGTACGTC.

V and J are TRBV24-1 and TRBJ2-1; 12 bases are shared with TRBD2. The CDR3 has 17 residues. V shed 0 bases and J 8 bases; nucleotides not matched to a gene: 7. In germline, CDR1 is KGHDR, CDR2 SFDVKD. The CDR3 sequence is CATSDLGLAGSRDEQFF. DNA for the CDR3: TGTGCCACCAGTGATTTGGGACTAGCGGGATCCCGGGATGAGCAGTTCTTC.